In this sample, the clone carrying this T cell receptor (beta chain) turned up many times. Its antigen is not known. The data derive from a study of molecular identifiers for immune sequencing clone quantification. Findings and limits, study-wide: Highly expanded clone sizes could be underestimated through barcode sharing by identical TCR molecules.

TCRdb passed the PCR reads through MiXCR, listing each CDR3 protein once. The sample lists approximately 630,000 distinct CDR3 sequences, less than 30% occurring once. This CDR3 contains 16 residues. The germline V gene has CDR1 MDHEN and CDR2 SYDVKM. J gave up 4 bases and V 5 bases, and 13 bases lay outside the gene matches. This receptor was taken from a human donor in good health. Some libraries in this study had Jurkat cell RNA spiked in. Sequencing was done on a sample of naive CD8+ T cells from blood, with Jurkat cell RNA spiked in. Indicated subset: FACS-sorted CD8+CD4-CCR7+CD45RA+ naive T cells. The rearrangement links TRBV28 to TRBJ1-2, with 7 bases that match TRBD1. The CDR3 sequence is CASSNQLGTVVYGYTF. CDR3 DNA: TGTGCCAGCAGTAACCAGTTAGGGACAGTAGTCTATGGCTACACCTTC.